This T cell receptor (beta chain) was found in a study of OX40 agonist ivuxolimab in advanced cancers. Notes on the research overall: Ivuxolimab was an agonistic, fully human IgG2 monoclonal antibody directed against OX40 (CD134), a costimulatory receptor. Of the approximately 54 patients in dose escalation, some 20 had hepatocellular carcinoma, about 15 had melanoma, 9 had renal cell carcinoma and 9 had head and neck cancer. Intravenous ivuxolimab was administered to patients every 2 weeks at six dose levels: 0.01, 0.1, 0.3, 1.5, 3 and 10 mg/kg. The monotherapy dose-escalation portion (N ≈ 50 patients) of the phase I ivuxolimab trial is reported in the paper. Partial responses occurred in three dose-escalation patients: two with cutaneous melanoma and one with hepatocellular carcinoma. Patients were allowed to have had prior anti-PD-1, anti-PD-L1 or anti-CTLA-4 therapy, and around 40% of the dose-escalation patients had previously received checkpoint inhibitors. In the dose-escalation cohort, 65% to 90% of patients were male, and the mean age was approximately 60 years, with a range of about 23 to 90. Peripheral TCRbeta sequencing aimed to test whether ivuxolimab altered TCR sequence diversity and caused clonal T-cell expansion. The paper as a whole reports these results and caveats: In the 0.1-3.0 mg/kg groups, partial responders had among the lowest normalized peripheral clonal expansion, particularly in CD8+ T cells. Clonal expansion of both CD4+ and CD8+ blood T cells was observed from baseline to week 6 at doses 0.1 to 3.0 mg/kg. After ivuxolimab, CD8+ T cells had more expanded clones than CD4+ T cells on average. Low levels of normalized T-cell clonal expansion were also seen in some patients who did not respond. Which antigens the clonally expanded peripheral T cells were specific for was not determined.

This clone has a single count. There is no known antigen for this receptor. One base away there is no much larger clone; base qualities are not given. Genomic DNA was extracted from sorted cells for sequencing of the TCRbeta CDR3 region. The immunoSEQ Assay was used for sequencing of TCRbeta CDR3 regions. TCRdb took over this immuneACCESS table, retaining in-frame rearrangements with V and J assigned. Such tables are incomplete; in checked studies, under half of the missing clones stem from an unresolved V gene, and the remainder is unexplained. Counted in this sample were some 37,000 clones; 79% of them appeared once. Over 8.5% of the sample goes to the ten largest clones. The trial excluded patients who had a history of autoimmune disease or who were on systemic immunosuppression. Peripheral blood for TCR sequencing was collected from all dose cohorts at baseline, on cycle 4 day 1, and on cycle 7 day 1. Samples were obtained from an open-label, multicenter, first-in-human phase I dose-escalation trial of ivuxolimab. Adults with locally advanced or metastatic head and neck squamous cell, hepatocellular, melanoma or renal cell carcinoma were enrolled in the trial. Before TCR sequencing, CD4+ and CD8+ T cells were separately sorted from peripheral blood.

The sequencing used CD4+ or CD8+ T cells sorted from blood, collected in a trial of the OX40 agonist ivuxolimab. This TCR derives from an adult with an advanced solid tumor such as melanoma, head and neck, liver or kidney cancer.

At the DNA level, the sequence is TGTGCCAGCAGCTCCGGGGGGAACTTGGGTCGTGGCTACACCTTC. Its amino acids are CASSSGGNLGRGYTF. The chain links TRBV7-2 with TRBJ1-2, with TRBD1 as a weak D call on 5 bases. V is shortened by 4 bases, J by 7 bases, and the region joining them spans 19 bases. From cysteine to phenylalanine, the CDR3 is 15 amino acids long. Only the CDR3 DNA stays, 45 bases, in frame from base 1. Looking up the germline V gene yields CDR1 SGHTA and CDR2 FQGNSA. The reference TRBV7-2 and TRBJ1-2 proteins fill in what lies around the CDR3, so the full variable domain reads GAGVSQSPSNKVTEKGKDVELRCDPISGHTALYWYRQSLGQGLEFLIYFQGNSAPDKSGLPSDRFSAERTGGSVSTLTIQRTQQEDSAVYLCASSSGGNLGRGYTFGSGTRLTVV.